This record looks at one T cell receptor (beta chain) sequence and its context. People who had autoimmune disease history or systemic immunosuppression were excluded. Sampling times: baseline, cycle 4 day 1, cycle 7 day 1. Measured with immunoSEQ multiplex PCR; TCRdb has only the in-frame clones, and not every one. Seen here are 24,000 or so clones, approximately 79% observed once, and the top ten hold over 10%. The source of the sample is a study of OX40 agonist ivuxolimab in advanced cancers. Study-level information: Antecedent anti-PD-1, anti-PD-L1 or anti-CTLA-4 therapy was permissible, with roughly 40% having received some.

Germline values: CDR1 SGHAT, CDR2 FQNNGV. The CDR3 totals 14 residues. V shed 6 bases and J shed 0 bases, with 11 bases lying between them. The sequence was collected from an adult with an advanced solid tumor such as melanoma, head and neck, liver or kidney cancer. Sequencing used CD4+ or CD8+ T cells sorted from blood, obtained in a trial of the OX40 agonist ivuxolimab. The J gene is TRBJ1-1, the V gene TRBV11-2; D is undetermined. Written as DNA, the CDR3 is TGTGCCAGCAGGACATACGGGCTGAACACTGAAGCTTTCTTT. It translates to CASRTYGLNTEAFF.